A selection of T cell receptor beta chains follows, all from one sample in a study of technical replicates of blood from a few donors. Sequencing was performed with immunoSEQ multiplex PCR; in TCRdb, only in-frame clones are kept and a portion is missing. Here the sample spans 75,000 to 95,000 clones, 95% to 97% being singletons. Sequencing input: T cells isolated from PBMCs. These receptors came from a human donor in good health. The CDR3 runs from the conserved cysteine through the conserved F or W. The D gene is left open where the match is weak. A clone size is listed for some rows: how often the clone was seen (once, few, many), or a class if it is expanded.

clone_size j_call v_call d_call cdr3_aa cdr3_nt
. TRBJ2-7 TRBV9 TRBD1 CASSAGQLAYEQYF TGTGCCAGCAGCGCGGGACAGTTGGCCTACGAGCAGTACTTC
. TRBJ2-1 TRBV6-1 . CASNRVSSYNEQFF TGTGCCAGCAACCGGGTGTCCTCCTACAATGAGCAGTTCTTC
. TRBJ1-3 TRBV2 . CASRGGNTIYF TGTGCCAGCAGGGGCGGAAACACCATATATTTT
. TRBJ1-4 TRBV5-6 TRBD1 CASSRVGTANEKLFF TGTGCCAGCAGCCGCGTCGGGACAGCAAATGAAAAACTGTTTTTT
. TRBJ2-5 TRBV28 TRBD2 CASRMSTGTSGAQETQYF TGTGCCAGCAGGATGTCGACCGGGACTAGCGGGGCCCAAGAGACCCAGTACTTC
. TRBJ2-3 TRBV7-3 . CASSLIGATDTQYF TGTGCCAGCAGCTTAATAGGGGCTACAGATACGCAGTATTTT
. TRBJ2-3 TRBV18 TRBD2 CASSPTSGSPDTQYF TGTGCCAGCTCCCCGACTAGCGGGAGCCCAGATACGCAGTATTTT
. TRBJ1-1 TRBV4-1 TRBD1 CASSPLRTGGSTEAFF TGCGCCAGCAGCCCATTAAGGACAGGGGGATCAACTGAAGCTTTCTTT
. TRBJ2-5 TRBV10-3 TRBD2 CAISESLAGFKETQYF TGTGCCATCAGTGAGTCACTAGCGGGCTTTAAGGAGACCCAGTACTTC
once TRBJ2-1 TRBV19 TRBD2 CASSTPSGKGSSYNEQFF TGTGCCAGTAGTACCCCCAGCGGGAAAGGTAGCTCCTACAATGAGCAGTTCTTC
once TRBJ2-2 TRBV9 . CASSVESFSNTGELFF TGTGCCAGCAGCGTAGAGAGCTTCTCGAACACCGGGGAGCTGTTTTTT
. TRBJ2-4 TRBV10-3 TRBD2 CAISGGEVNIQYF TGTGCCATATCCGGGGGGGAGGTGAACATTCAGTACTTC
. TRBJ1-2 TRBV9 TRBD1 CASTGQGETWEGYTF TGTGCCAGTACTGGACAGGGGGAAACCTGGGAGGGCTACACCTTC
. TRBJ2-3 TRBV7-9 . CASSLASGGADTQYF TGTGCCAGCAGCTTAGCTTCTGGGGGCGCCGATACGCAGTATTTT
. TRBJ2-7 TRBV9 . CASSVAEGFFYEQYF TGTGCCAGCAGCGTAGCTGAGGGCTTCTTCTACGAGCAGTACTTC
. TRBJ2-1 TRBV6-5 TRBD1 CASTWTGTSEQFF TGTGCCAGCACCTGGACAGGGACGTCTGAGCAGTTCTTC
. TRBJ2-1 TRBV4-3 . CASSLTSSVNYNEQFF TGCGCCAGCAGCCTAACATCCAGCGTGAATTACAATGAGCAGTTCTTC
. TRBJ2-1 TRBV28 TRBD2 CASILLGGPGYNEQFF TGTGCCAGCATCCTTTTGGGAGGGCCGGGCTACAATGAGCAGTTCTTC
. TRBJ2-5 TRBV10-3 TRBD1 CATKQGAEETQYF TGTGCCACTAAACAGGGGGCAGAAGAGACCCAGTACTTC
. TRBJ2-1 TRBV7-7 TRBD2 CASSPLAGINEQFF TGTGCTAGCAGCCCCTTAGCGGGCATCAATGAGCAGTTCTTC
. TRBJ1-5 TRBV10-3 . CAISESGGSNQPQHF TGTGCCATCAGTGAGTCTGGAGGAAGCAATCAGCCCCAGCATTTT
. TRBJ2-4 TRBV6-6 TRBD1 CASSYGDRGLRNIQYF TGTGCCAGCAGTTACGGCGACAGGGGATTAAGAAACATTCAGTACTTC
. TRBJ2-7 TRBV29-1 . CSVELSRPNSYEQYF TGCAGCGTTGAATTGTCCAGGCCGAACTCCTACGAGCAGTACTTC
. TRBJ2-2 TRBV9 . CASSGPYAFTGELFF TGTGCCAGCAGCGGCCCCTATGCGTTCACCGGGGAGCTGTTTTTT
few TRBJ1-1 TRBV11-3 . CASSLVQANTEAFF TGTGCCAGCAGCTTAGTCCAGGCGAACACTGAAGCTTTCTTT
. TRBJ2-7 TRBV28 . CASSYIRGLYEQYF TGTGCCAGCAGTTATATCAGGGGCCTCTACGAGCAGTACTTC
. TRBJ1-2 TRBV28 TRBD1 CASSFGRGQEGYTF TGTGCCAGCAGTTTTGGTAGGGGGCAGGAGGGCTACACCTTC
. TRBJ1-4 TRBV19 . CASSMIGFNEKLFF TGTGCCAGTAGTATGATCGGTTTTAATGAAAAACTGTTTTTT
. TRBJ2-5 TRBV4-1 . CASSHDAEETQYF TGCGCCAGCAGCCATGATGCCGAGGAGACCCAGTACTTC
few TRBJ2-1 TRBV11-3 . CASSFGSEQFF TGTGCCAGCAGCTTTGGGAGTGAGCAGTTCTTC
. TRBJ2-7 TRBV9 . CASSAGGSTYEQYF TGTGCCAGCAGCGCTGGCGGCAGCACCTACGAGCAGTACTTC
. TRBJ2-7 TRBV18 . CASSHYRNYEQYF TGTGCCAGCTCACACTATAGGAACTACGAGCAGTACTTC
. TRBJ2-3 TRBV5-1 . CASSLSSVRPDTQYF TGCGCCAGCAGCTTAAGTAGCGTCCGGCCAGATACGCAGTATTTT
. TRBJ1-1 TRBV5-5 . CASSDPGWAEAFF TGTGCCAGCAGCGATCCAGGGTGGGCTGAAGCTTTCTTT
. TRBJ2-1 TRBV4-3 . CASSQLLPAPPGSNEQFF TGCGCCAGCAGCCAATTACTTCCAGCGCCACCGGGATCAAATGAGCAGTTCTTC
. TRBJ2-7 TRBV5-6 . CASTKSGEYEQYF TGTGCCAGCACGAAATCGGGGGAATACGAGCAGTACTTC
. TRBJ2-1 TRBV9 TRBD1 CASSVRDRVYNEQFF TGTGCCAGCAGCGTCCGGGACAGGGTCTACAATGAGCAGTTCTTC
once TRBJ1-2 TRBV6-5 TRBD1 CASSKPGQGNYGYTF TGTGCCAGCAGTAAACCGGGACAGGGGAACTATGGCTACACCTTC
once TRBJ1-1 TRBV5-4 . CASSFRTENTEAFF TGTGCCAGCAGCTTCAGGACAGAGAACACTGAAGCTTTCTTT
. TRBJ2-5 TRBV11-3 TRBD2 CASSTPSGRGEETQYF TGTGCCAGCAGCACCCCTAGCGGGAGAGGGGAAGAGACCCAGTACTTC
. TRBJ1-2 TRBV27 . CASSFGAFYGYTF TGTGCCAGCAGTTTTGGGGCATTCTATGGCTACACCTTC
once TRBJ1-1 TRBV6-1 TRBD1 CASSFASRTGREAFF TGTGCCAGCAGTTTTGCCTCAAGGACAGGGCGTGAAGCTTTCTTT
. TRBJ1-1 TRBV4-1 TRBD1 CASSQAYRGWTEAFF TGCGCCAGCAGCCAAGCCTACAGGGGGTGGACCGAAGCTTTCTTT
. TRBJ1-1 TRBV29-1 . CSAHPNTEAFF TGCAGCGCACACCCGAACACTGAAGCTTTCTTT
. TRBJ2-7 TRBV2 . CASGSSPYEQYF TGTGCCAGCGGTAGTTCGCCCTACGAGCAGTACTTC
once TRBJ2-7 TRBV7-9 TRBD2 CASSPFIAGDYEQYF TGTGCCAGCAGTCCCTTCATAGCGGGGGATTACGAGCAGTACTTC
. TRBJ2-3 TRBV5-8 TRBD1 CASSLRTGSTDTQYF TGTGCCAGCAGCTTGCGGACAGGGAGCACAGATACGCAGTATTTT
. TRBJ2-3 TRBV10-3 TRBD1 CASTQGQGRSTDTQYF TGTGCCAGCACTCAAGGACAGGGAAGGAGCACAGATACGCAGTATTTT
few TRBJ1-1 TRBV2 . CASSERTSSYEAFF TGTGCCAGCAGTGAACGGACTTCTAGTTATGAGGCTTTCTTT
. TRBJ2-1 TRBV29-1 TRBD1 CSVKTGSYNEQFF TGCAGCGTGAAGACAGGGTCCTACAATGAGCAGTTCTTC
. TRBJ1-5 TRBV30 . CAWSVSQSYNQPQHF TGTGCCTGGAGTGTTTCTCAGTCTTACAATCAGCCCCAGCATTTT
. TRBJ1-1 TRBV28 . CASIRDTEAFF TGTGCCAGCATACGGGACACTGAAGCTTTCTTT
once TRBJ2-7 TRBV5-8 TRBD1 CASSLQGAREQYF TGTGCCAGCAGCTTACAGGGGGCGCGGGAGCAGTACTTC
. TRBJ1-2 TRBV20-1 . CSAGGVYGYTF TGCAGTGCGGGAGGGGTTTATGGCTACACCTTC
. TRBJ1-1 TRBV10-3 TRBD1 CAIKGGQGGITEAFF TGTGCCATCAAGGGGGGACAGGGCGGTATCACTGAAGCTTTCTTT
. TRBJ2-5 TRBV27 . CASSFLGGAGETQYF TGTGCCAGCAGTTTCCTTGGGGGCGCCGGAGAGACCCAGTACTTC
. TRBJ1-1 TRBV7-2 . CASSSLKYAAFF TGTGCCAGCAGCTCCCTTAAGTACGCGGCTTTCTTT
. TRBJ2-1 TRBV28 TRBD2 CASSSVSGRAAYNEQFF TGTGCCAGCAGTTCCGTAAGCGGGAGGGCCGCCTACAATGAGCAGTTCTTC
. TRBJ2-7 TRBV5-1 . CASTIPESYEQYF TGCGCCAGCACTATTCCGGAGAGCTACGAGCAGTACTTC